These 9 T cell receptor beta chains originate from one sample sequenced in a study of preoperative IRX-2 immunotherapy in early breast cancer. Regarding treatment: preoperative locoregional IRX-2 cytokine immunotherapy. The protocol was immunoSEQ multiplex PCR, while the TCRdb copy is restricted to in-frame clones and leaves out a portion. The profile shows tens of thousands of clones, 90% to 95% of them singletons. The specimen was obtained from a patient treated with IRX-2 immunotherapy. All receptors come from a human donor with breast cancer.

The J gene is TRBJ1-4, the V gene TRBV7-9; D might be TRBD1 (5 bases). The V end lost 5 bases, the J end lost 7 bases, and 20 bases lay between the germline ends. This CDR3 contains 16 residues. CDR1 and CDR2 (germline): SEHNR, FQNEAQ (reference sequence). The CDR3 DNA reads TGTGCCAGCAGCCCTAGAGGGACTTTGGCGGGTGAAAAACTGTTTTTT. Residues: CASSPRGTLAGEKLFF.

The V gene is TRBV18, the J gene TRBJ2-7; 7 bases line up with TRBD2. Germline assignment: CDR1 KGHSH and CDR2 LQKENI. The CDR3 runs 14 residues. The trim removed 3 bases at V and 5 bases at J, leaving 7 bases unmatched. CDR3 bases: TGTGCCAGCTCACCCCAGAGCGGGAATCACGAGCAGTACTTC. Translated, it gives CASSPQSGNHEQYF.

V is TRBV6-1 and J is TRBJ1-1; the match to TRBD1 covers 8 bases. V dropped 2 bases and J dropped 1; count of bases not matched to a gene: 6. The CDR3 is 16 amino acids. Germline V gene data show CDR1 as MNHNS and CDR2 as SASEGT. CDR3 nucleotide sequence: TGTGCCAGCAGTGAAATATCTGGACAGGGGAACACTGAAGCTTTCTTT. Its protein is CASSEISGQGNTEAFF.

The chain employs TRBV10-3 and TRBJ2-7; 7 nucleotides match TRBD1. The CDR3 is 13 residues long. Germline trimming cut 10 bases from V and 4 bases from J; bases unmatched to any gene: 10. Germline CDR1 is ENHRY and CDR2 is SYGVKD. The CDR3 nucleotides read TGTGCCACCCGGGACAGCAACCCTTACGAGCAGTACTTC. Its protein product is CATRDSNPYEQYF.

The rearrangement links TRBV5-6 to TRBJ1-1; D is uncertain. The V gene lost 4 bases and the J gene lost 7 bases, with 8 bases spanning the gap. This CDR3 is 11 amino acids long. The germline V gene encodes CDR1 SGHDT and CDR2 YYEEEE. The CDR3 here is CASSRRLEAFF. CDR3 nucleotide sequence: TGTGCCAGCAGCCGGAGGCTTGAAGCTTTCTTT.

V gene TRBV29-1 combines with J gene TRBJ2-2, with 8 bases matching TRBD2. Germline V gene lookup returns CDR1 SQVTM and CDR2 ANQGSEA. J was trimmed by 6 bases and V by 3 bases; bases with no gene match: 3. The CDR3 consists of 13 residues. In nucleotides, the CDR3 is TGCAGCGTTGACGGGGGGGCCTCCGGGGAGCTGTTTTTT. As protein: CSVDGGASGELFF.

V usage is TRBV7-3 and J usage is TRBJ2-7, with TRBD1 matching 7 bases. This CDR3 region has 15 residues. V lost 5 bases to trimming and J lost 8 bases; unmatched junction nucleotides: 15. Germline CDR1 is SGHTA and CDR2 is FQGTGA. The CDR3 nucleotides are TGTGCCAGCAGCCACACACAAGGGACAGCCTCAAAGCAGTACTTC. This codes for CASSHTQGTASKQYF.

V and J are TRBV10-3 and TRBJ1-1, with D perhaps TRBD1 (6 bases). The CDR3 loop spans 15 amino acids. V was cut by 0 bases and J by 1 base, with 9 bases left in between. The germline gives CDR1 ENHRY, CDR2 SYGVKD. CDR3 sequence (DNA): TGTGCCATCAGTGAGTCCTCGGGACAGAACACTGAAGCTTTCTTT. It is translated as CAISESSGQNTEAFF.

The chain carries TRBV12-2 and TRBJ2-3; the table's D call of TRBD1 was not tested on the DNA. TRBV12-2 is a listed pseudogene. This CDR3 is 16 amino acids long. CDR3 loop: CASRLMGRGSTDTQYF. Here the CDR3 DNA reads TGTGCAAGTCGCTTAATGGGCAGGGGGTCGACAGATACGCAGTATTTT.